This T cell receptor (beta chain) was documented in a study of primary melanoma T cells and metastatic recurrence (dated by TCRdb to 2018 to 2021). With regard to the full study: A total of around 210 primary melanomas made up the cohort, all of stage T2 to T4 and more than 1 mm thick. The study tested whether T-cell fraction and T-cell repertoire clonality in primary melanoma tumors predicted patient outcome. Progression-free survival was the clinical outcome compared against the T-cell fraction measured by TCR beta sequencing. Histopathological grading of tumor-infiltrating lymphocytes was compared with the sequencing-derived T-cell fraction.

The protocol used for the library was the immunoSEQ multiplex PCR assay. High-throughput sequencing of the T-cell receptor beta chain was performed on primary melanoma tumor tissue. The paper's data handling went like this. Among the repertoire analyses were the distribution of insertions and deletions and the sharing of TCRB CDR3 between samples. A gradient-boosted model ranked how well the T-cell fraction predicted outcome compared with histopathological variables. In its TCRdb copy, this immuneACCESS table keeps in-frame sequences only and misses some clones. Where compared with another copy, unresolved V genes explain less than half of these, and the others have no known cause. The D gene and trimming were derived from the DNA, and the V and J assignments and clone size from that table. The sample table on file contains more than 90 clones. With regard to this clone: This clone's antigen is unknown. No base quality values were provided; no much bigger clone lies one nucleotide off.

The patients had surgically resected primary melanoma that was considered potentially curable but at risk of metastatic recurrence. What the study reported, not specific to this receptor: Adding T-cell fraction to tumor thickness reportedly improved progression-free survival prediction more than adding any other histopathological variable. The tumor T-cell fraction reportedly predicted progression-free survival independently of thickness, ulceration, mitotic rate and age. A T-cell fraction greater than 20% appeared to be protective whatever the ulceration status, mitotic rate or nodal disease. The authors framed an effective T-cell-mediated antitumor response in primary melanoma only as a suggestion, not a demonstrated mechanism.

CDR1 and CDR2 were assigned from the germline V gene as MNHGY and SAAAGT. The CDR3 spans 12 residues, from the cysteine through the phenylalanine. Only CDR3 DNA is held: 36 bases, read in frame from base 1. Trimming at the junction amounts to 10 bases on V and 15 bases on J, and the germline ends lie 19 bases apart. The chain employs TRBV6-8 and TRBJ1-6; too little of a D gene remains to name it. Sequencing was performed on melanoma tumor tissue. The TCR was taken from a human donor with melanoma. The CDR3 sequence is CAIRTSNLLLHF. Read as DNA, the sequence is TGTGCCATCAGAACTTCCAATTTACTCCTCCACTTT.